This T cell receptor beta chain is from a study of cytomegalovirus exposure and HLA in healthy donors. The PCR employed 60 Vbeta primers together with 13 Jbeta primers. The repertoire was sequenced with immunoSEQ multiplex PCR; TCRdb's copy has only in-frame clones and lacks some. The sample lists about 190,000 clones; 60% to 85% were seen once. Comment on this clone: Its antigen is unknown.

Study-wide results and limits: Later analysis identified several of the most significant clusters that appeared linked to common viral pathogens. Altogether, 150 to 200 TCR beta chains were recorded as cytomegalovirus-associated.

Germline lookup yields CDR1 SGHNT and CDR2 YENEEA. The CDR3 length is 18 residues. V lost 1 base and J lost 2; bases outside the gene matches: 12. The TCR comes from a woman in her late teens or twenties in good health and CMV-seronegative. The V call is TRBV11-3, the J call TRBJ2-7; 9 bases line up with TRBD2. Sequencing was done on a sample of PBMCs. CDR3 in amino acids: CASSLVGGGGVRTYEQYF. As DNA, the CDR3 is TGTGCCAGCAGCTTAGTGGGGGGCGGGGGGGTGAGAACCTACGAGCAGTACTTC. Full variable domain (rest looked up from reference TRBV11-3 and TRBJ2-7): EAGVVQSPRYKIIEKKQPVAFWCNPISGHNTLYWYLQNLGQGPELLIRYENEEAVDDSQLPKDRFSAERLKGVDSTLKIQPAELGDSAVYLCASSLVGGGGVRTYEQYFGPGTRLTVT.